This T cell receptor (beta chain) was observed in a study of technical replicates of blood from a few donors. Generated by immunoSEQ multiplex PCR, the TCRdb table keeps only in-frame clones and is missing some. This sample has roughly 15,000 clones, with roughly 84% found just once. V shed 4 bases and J 0 bases; nucleotides not matched to a gene: 5. CDR1 is KGHSH, CDR2 LQKENI, per germline. The CDR3 runs 16 residues. The rearrangement links TRBV18 to TRBJ2-2; 7 positions match TRBD2. The receptor's source is a human donor in good health. Material for sequencing was PBMCs. CDR3 residues: CASSLLAGPNTGELFF. The DNA for the CDR3 is TGTGCCAGCTCACTGTTAGCGGGCCCGAACACCGGGGAGCTGTTTTTT. Using reference TRBV18 and TRBJ2-2 for the parts outside the CDR3, the full variable domain is NAGVMQNPRHLVRRRGQEARLRCSPMKGHSHVYWYRQLPEEGLKFMVYLQKENIIDESGMPKERFSAEFPKEGPSILRIQQVVRGDSAAYFCASSLLAGPNTGELFFGEGSRLTVL.